This entry lists 22 T cell receptor beta chains sequenced from one sample in a study of T cell repertoires in cytomegalovirus infection. TCRdb independently ran MiXCR on the reads; one entry per CDR3 protein. The sample includes around 900,000 distinct CDR3 sequences, about a third of them seen just once. Their target antigens are unknown. This material consisted of cultured CD8+ T cells from PBMCs, taken from culture after CMV antigen stimulation. Receptors were obtained from a human donor in good health (CMV status not recorded). Some clones in this sample may be carry-over from other donors' samples.

The chain carries TRBV9 and TRBJ2-3; 10 bases agree with TRBD2. The CDR3 loop spans 17 amino acids. Unmatched junction bases numbered 6, after V lost 0 bases and J lost 2 bases. CDR1 and CDR2 (germline): SGDLS, YYNGEE. The CDR3 loop reads CASSVDPAGGPTDTQYF. The CDR3 DNA sequence: TGTGCCAGCAGCGTAGACCCAGCGGGGGGGCCCACAGATACGCAGTATTTT.

This clonotype was observed once. V usage is TRBV9 and J usage is TRBJ1-6; D gene unclear. V lost 2 bases to trimming and J lost 9 bases, with 18 bases between them. Germline V gene sequence: CDR1 SGDLS, CDR2 YYNGEE. The CDR3 is made up of 16 amino acids. CDR3 bases: TGTGCCAGCAGCGTTGAAGACGCCGGTTGGGGTTCACCCCTCCACTTT. Translating it yields CASSVEDAGWGSPLHF.

This chain connects TRBV27 to TRBJ2-2; no clear D. Trimming took off 2 bases at V and 6 bases at J, with 7 bases between the two ends. The length of the CDR3 is 13 residues. CDR1 is MNHEY, CDR2 SMNVEV, per germline (reference sequence). CDR3 loop: CASSLMVPGELFF. The CDR3 nucleotides are TGTGCCAGCAGTTTAATGGTTCCCGGGGAGCTGTTTTTT.

This clonotype was recorded at least ten times. The V and J genes are TRBV10-2 and TRBJ2-3; 10 nucleotides agree with TRBD1. The CDR3 totals 16 residues. Germline-derived CDR1 and CDR2 are WSHSY and SAAADI. Trimming cost V 0 bases and J 2 bases; bases outside gene matches: 2. CDR3 nucleotide sequence: TGCGCCAGCAGTGAGTCGGGGACAGGGGTCACAGATACGCAGTATTTT. Amino acids: CASSESGTGVTDTQYF.

The rearrangement joins TRBV7-9 to TRBJ1-4, with a weak D call TRBD1 (5 bases). V was trimmed by 4 bases and J by 11 bases, leaving 14 bases between them. The CDR3 is 13 residues long. Germline V CDR1 and CDR2: SEHNR, FQNEAQ (reference sequence). The CDR3 spells CASSSGTSGKLFF. CDR3 bases: TGTGCCAGCAGCTCCGGGACCTCCGGGAAACTGTTTTTT. The complete variable domain, with remaining parts taken from reference TRBV7-9 and TRBJ1-4, reads DTGVSQNPRHKITKRGQNVTFRCDPISEHNRLYWYRQTLGQGPEFLTYFQNEAQLEKSRLLSDRFSAERPKGSFSTLEIQRTEQGDSAMYLCASSSGTSGKLFFGSGTQLSVL.

In nucleotides, the CDR3 is TGTGCCACCAGCACCCCCTGGATACTTGCAACTAATGAAAAACTGTTTTTT. It yields the protein CATSTPWILATNEKLFF. V usage is TRBV15 and J usage is TRBJ1-4; D unresolved. V was clipped by 4 bases and J by 0 bases, with 15 bases between them. Germline assignment: CDR1 LNHNV and CDR2 YYDKDF (reference sequence). The CDR3 is made up of 17 amino acids.

This clonotype was counted a few times. This chain connects TRBV3-1 to TRBJ2-7; D gene unclear. Germline CDR1 and CDR2: LGHDT and YNNKEL (reference sequence). V shed 1 base and J shed 7 bases, with 11 bases lying between them. This CDR3 is built from 13 residues. CDR3 nucleotide sequence: TGTGCCAGCAGCCAAGTATTACTCGAAGAGCAGTACTTC. The encoded protein is CASSQVLLEEQYF.

The chain has TRBV18 and TRBJ2-3, with D tentatively TRBD2 (5 bases). The germline CDR1 and CDR2 sequences are KGHSH and LQKENI. This CDR3 has 14 residues. V was cut by 4 bases and J by 2 bases, with 10 bases left in between. The CDR3 protein is CASSLPGTTDTQYF. In DNA, the CDR3 is TGTGCCAGCTCACTTCCGGGAACCACAGATACGCAGTATTTT.

This clonotype was found many times. This chain joins TRBV7-6 and TRBJ2-7, with 8 bases fitting TRBD1. The CDR3 consists of 14 residues. With V trimmed by 4 bases and J by 3 bases, 5 bases remained unmatched. Germline CDR1 and CDR2: SGHVS and FNYEAQ. In DNA form, the CDR3 reads TGTGCCAGCAGCTCAGGGGGACAGGTCTACGAGCAGTACTTC. Residues: CASSSGGQVYEQYF.

This clonotype was observed a few times. The V call is TRBV19, the J call TRBJ1-6; weak D call: TRBD1 (5 bases). V shed 6 bases and J shed 8 bases, with 11 bases lying between them. Germline CDR1 LNHDA, CDR2 SQIVND (reference sequence). The CDR3 length is 13 residues. The CDR3 protein is CASSFGGYSPLHF. CDR3 nucleotide sequence: TGTGCCAGTAGCTTCGGGGGGTATTCACCCCTCCACTTT.

In its sample, this clonotype was seen a few times. The CDR3 spells CAISRKPIGGGGNTEAFF. In DNA form, the CDR3 reads TGTGCCATCAGCCGGAAACCAATAGGTGGAGGGGGCAACACTGAAGCTTTCTTT. The gene calls are TRBV10-3 and TRBJ1-1, with 7 bases matching TRBD1. The CDR3 is 18 amino acids. V shed 6 bases, J shed 2 bases, and the junction held 18 bases outside the gene matches. CDR1 and CDR2 from the germline V gene are ENHRY and SYGVKD.

The V and J genes are TRBV19 and TRBJ2-1; a weak D match, TRBD1 (5 bases). Trimming removed 0 bases from V and 10 bases from J, with 10 bases in between. The CDR3 is 13 residues long. In germline, CDR1 is LNHDA, CDR2 SQIVND (reference sequence). CDR3 residues: CASSIDGAWEQFF. The DNA of the CDR3 is TGTGCCAGTAGTATAGATGGGGCATGGGAGCAGTTCTTC.

The chain carries TRBV28 and TRBJ2-7; D might be TRBD2 (5 bases). The CDR3 runs to 11 residues. Trimming shortened V by 10 bases and J by 2 bases, and 9 bases separated the two germline ends. Germline V lookup: CDR1 MDHEN, CDR2 SYDVKM. CDR3 loop: CATRGPYEQYV. The CDR3 nucleotides read TGTGCCACCCGGGGTCCCTACGAGCAGTACGTC.

The sample holds a few counts of this clonotype. This chain links TRBV29-1 with TRBJ2-2, with D tentatively TRBD1 or TRBD2 (5 bases each). Germline V gene lookup returns CDR1 SQVTM and CDR2 ANQGSEA. V was pared by 2 bases and J by 6 bases, with 19 bases between. The CDR3 is 16 residues long. The CDR3 spells CSVESQGDRTAGELFF. CDR3 sequence (DNA): TGCAGCGTTGAATCGCAGGGCGATAGGACTGCCGGGGAGCTGTTTTTT.

The sample holds a few counts of this clonotype. CDR3 in amino acids: CASSEYNGGRGPSTDTQYF. CDR3 coding DNA: TGTGCCAGCAGTGAATACAACGGAGGGCGGGGGCCGAGCACAGATACGCAGTATTTT. The V and J genes are TRBV25-1 and TRBJ2-3, with D perhaps matching TRBD2 (7 bases). The CDR3 totals 19 residues. Trimming stripped 0 bases from V and 0 bases from J, with 19 bases between. Germline V gives CDR1 MGHDK, CDR2 SYGVNS.

The chain is built from TRBV11-2 and TRBJ1-2, with 9 bases aligning to TRBD1. The trim removed 5 bases at V and 6 bases at J, leaving 13 bases unmatched. The CDR3 is made up of 16 amino acids. Germline V gene lookup returns CDR1 SGHAT and CDR2 FQNNGV. The CDR3 region is CASSTPFTGQGDGYTF. CDR3 nucleotides: TGTGCCAGCAGCACACCCTTCACGGGACAGGGTGATGGCTACACCTTC.

This clonotype was counted many times. The J gene is TRBJ2-3, the V gene TRBV4-3; no clear D gene. V was cut by 3 bases and J by 5 bases, with 6 bases left in between. CDR1 LGHNA and CDR2 YSLEER come from the germline V gene. This CDR3 has 12 residues. CDR3 residues: CASSQNGDTQYF. The CDR3 nucleotides read TGCGCCAGCAGCCAGAACGGAGATACGCAGTATTTT.

This chain's CDR3 is CASSIAFSGGIFTEAFF. DNA for the CDR3: TGTGCCAGTAGTATAGCCTTTTCAGGGGGCATTTTCACTGAAGCTTTCTTT. This sequence joins TRBV19 and TRBJ1-1; 8 bases are a match to TRBD1. Germline assignment: CDR1 LNHDA and CDR2 SQIVND (reference sequence). The CDR3 runs 17 residues. The V gene end was trimmed by 1 base and the J gene end by 4 bases; junction bases not matched to a gene: 11.

The chain carries TRBV7-8 and TRBJ2-1; TRBD2 is a possible D gene (5 bases). The CDR3 is 15 residues long. CDR1 and CDR2 from the germline V gene are SGHVS and FQNEAQ. The V end lost 4 bases, the J end lost 6 bases, and 16 bases lay between the germline ends. The CDR3 is CASSSTPGLANEQFF. The CDR3 nucleotides are TGTGCCAGCAGCTCTACCCCGGGGTTGGCCAATGAGCAGTTCTTC.

This chain joins TRBV11-2 and TRBJ1-3, with TRBD1 matching over 7 bases. The CDR3 spans 15 residues. V gave up 5 bases and J gave up 4 bases; unmatched junction bases: 8. CDR1 SGHAT and CDR2 FQNNGV come from the germline V gene. This CDR3 reads CASSLSTGAGNTIYF. CDR3 nucleotides: TGTGCCAGCAGCCTTAGTACAGGGGCGGGAAACACCATATATTTT.

This clonotype was detected only a few times. V and J are TRBV19 and TRBJ1-1, with TRBD1 as a possible D gene (6 bases). CDR3 size: 17 residues. CDR1 and CDR2 from the germline V gene are LNHDA and SQIVND (reference sequence). Trimming stripped 6 bases from V and 0 bases from J, with 20 bases between. This chain's CDR3 is CASRPRRQDPMNTEAFF. In DNA form, the CDR3 reads TGTGCCAGTAGACCCAGACGACAGGACCCCATGAACACTGAAGCTTTCTTT. The full variable domain, in which reference TRBV19 and TRBJ1-1 provide the parts outside the CDR3, is DGGITQSPKYLFRKEGQNVTLSCEQNLNHDAMYWYRQDPGQGLRLIYYSQIVNDFQKGDIAEGYSVSREKKESFPLTVTSAQKNPTAFYLCASRPRRQDPMNTEAFFGQGTRLTVV.

The chain links TRBV13 to TRBJ2-1; D unresolved. Germline-derived CDR1 and CDR2 are PRHDT and FYEKMQ (reference sequence). V was pared by 7 bases and J by 12 bases, with 7 bases between. The CDR3 is made up of 9 amino acids. The DNA for the CDR3 is TGTGCCAGCAACCACCCGCAGTTCTTC. This gives the protein CASNHPQFF.